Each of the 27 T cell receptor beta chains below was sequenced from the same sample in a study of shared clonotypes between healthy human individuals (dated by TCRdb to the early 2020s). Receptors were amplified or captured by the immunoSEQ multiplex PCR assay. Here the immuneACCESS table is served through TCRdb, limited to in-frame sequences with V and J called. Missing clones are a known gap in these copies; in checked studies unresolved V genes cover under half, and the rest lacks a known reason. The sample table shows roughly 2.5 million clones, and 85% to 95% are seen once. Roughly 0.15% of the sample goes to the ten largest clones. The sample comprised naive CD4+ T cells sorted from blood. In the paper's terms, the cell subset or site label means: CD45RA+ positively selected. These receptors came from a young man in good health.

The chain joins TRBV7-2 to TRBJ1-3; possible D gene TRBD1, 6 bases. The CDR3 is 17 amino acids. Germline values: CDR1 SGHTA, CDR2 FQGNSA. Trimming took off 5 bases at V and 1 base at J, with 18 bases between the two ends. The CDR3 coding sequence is TGTGCCAGCAGCACGGGGGCGGACCGAGGATCTGGAAACACCATATATTTT. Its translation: CASSTGADRGSGNTIYF. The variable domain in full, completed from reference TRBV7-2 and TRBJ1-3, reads GAGVSQSPSNKVTEKGKDVELRCDPISGHTALYWYRQSLGQGLEFLIYFQGNSAPDKSGLPSDRFSAERTGGSVSTLTIQRTQQEDSAVYLCASSTGADRGSGNTIYFGEGSWLTVV.

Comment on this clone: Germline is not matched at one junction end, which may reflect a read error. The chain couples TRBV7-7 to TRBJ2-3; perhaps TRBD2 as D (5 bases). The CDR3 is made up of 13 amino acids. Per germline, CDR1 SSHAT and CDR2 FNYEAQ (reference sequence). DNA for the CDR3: TGTGCTAGCAGCTCGGGAAGAACAGATACGCAGTATTTT. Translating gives CASSSGRTDTQYF.

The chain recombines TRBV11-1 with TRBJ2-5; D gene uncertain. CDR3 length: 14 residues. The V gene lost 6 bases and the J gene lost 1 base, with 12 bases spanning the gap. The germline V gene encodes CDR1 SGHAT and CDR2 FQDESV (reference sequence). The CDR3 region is CASSEGRTQETQYF. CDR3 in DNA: TGTGCCAGCAGTGAAGGACGCACCCAAGAGACCCAGTACTTC.

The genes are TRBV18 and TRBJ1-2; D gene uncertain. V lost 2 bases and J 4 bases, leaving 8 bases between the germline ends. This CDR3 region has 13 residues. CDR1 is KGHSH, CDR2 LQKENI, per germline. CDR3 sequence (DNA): TGTGCCAGCTCACCAGGGATATCCTATGGCTACACCTTC. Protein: CASSPGISYGYTF. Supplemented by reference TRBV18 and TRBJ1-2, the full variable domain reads NAGVMQNPRHLVRRRGQEARLRCSPMKGHSHVYWYRQLPEEGLKFMVYLQKENIIDESGMPKERFSAEFPKEGPSILRIQQVVRGDSAAYFCASSPGISYGYTFGSGTRLTVV.

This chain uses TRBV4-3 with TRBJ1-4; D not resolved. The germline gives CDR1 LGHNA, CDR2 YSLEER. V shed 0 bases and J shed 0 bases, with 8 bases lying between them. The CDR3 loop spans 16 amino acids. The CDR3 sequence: CASSQDPFATNEKLFF. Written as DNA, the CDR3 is TGCGCCAGCAGCCAAGACCCATTCGCAACTAATGAAAAACTGTTTTTT.

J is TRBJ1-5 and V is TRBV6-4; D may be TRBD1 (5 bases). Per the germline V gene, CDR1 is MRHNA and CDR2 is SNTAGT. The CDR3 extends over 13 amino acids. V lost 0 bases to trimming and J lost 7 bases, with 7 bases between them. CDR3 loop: CASSDSEGQPQHF. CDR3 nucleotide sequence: TGTGCCAGCAGTGACTCAGAGGGGCAGCCCCAGCATTTT.

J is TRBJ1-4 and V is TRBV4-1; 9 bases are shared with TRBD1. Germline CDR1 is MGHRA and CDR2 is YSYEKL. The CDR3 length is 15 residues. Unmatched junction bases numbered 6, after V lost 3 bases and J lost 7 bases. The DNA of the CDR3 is TGCGCCAGCAGCCACGCGGGACAGGGCCGTGAAAAACTGTTTTTT. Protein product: CASSHAGQGREKLFF.

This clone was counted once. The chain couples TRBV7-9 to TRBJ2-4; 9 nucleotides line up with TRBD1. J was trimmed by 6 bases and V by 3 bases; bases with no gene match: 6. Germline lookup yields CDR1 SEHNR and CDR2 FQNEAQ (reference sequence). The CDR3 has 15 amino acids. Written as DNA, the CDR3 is TGTGCCAGCAGCTTTTCGGACAGGGGCCTAAACATTCAGTACTTC. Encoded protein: CASSFSDRGLNIQYF.

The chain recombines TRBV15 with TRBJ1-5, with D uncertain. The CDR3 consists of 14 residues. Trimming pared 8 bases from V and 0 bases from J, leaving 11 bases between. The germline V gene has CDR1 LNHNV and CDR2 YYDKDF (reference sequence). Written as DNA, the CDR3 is TGTGCCACCTCGACTTCCTATAGCAATCAGCCCCAGCATTTT. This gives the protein CATSTSYSNQPQHF.

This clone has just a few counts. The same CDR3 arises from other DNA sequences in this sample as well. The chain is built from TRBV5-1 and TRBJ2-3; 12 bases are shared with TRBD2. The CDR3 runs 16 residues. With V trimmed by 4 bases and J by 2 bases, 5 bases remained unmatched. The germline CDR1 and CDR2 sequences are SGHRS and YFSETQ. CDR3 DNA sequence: TGCGCCAGCAGCCTGACTAGCGGGGGCCCCACAGATACGCAGTATTTT. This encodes CASSLTSGGPTDTQYF.

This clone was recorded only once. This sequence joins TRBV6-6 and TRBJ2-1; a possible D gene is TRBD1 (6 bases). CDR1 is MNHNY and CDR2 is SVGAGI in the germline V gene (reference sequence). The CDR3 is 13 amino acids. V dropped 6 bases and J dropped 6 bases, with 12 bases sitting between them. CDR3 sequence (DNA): TGTGCCAGCAGCCCAGGGGCGATCAATGAGCAGTTCTTC. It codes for CASSPGAINEQFF.

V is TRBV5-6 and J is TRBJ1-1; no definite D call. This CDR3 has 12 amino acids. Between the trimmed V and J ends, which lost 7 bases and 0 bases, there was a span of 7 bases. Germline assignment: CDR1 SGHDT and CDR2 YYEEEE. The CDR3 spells CASANMNTEAFF. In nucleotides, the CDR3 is TGTGCCAGCGCGAATATGAACACTGAAGCTTTCTTT.

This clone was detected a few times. The CDR3 sequence: CASSPDSVPGELFF. The CDR3 region has the DNA TGTGCCAGCTCACCTGACAGTGTGCCCGGGGAGCTGTTTTTT. This chain connects TRBV18 to TRBJ2-2; D is possibly TRBD1 (5 bases). V was clipped by 3 bases and J by 6 bases, with 11 bases between them. The germline V gene encodes CDR1 KGHSH and CDR2 LQKENI. This CDR3 comprises 14 residues.

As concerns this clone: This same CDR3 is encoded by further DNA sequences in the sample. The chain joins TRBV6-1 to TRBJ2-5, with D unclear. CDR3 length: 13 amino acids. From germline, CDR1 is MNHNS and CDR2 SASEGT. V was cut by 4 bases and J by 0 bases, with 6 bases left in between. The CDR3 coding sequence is TGTGCCAGCAGTGGGACCGACCAAGAGACCCAGTACTTC. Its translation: CASSGTDQETQYF.

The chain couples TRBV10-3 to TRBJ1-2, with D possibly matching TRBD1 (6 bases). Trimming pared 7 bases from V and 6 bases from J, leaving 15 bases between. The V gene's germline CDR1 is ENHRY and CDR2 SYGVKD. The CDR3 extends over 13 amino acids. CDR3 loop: CAITRGAGHGYTF. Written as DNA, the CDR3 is TGTGCCATCACCCGGGGGGCAGGACATGGCTACACCTTC.

The CDR3 reads CASSDYVWGTGGDGYTF. As DNA, the CDR3 is TGTGCCAGCAGTGACTACGTGTGGGGGACAGGGGGCGATGGCTACACCTTC. The gene calls are TRBV6-4 and TRBJ1-2; 12 positions agree with TRBD1. J gave up 6 bases and V 1 base, and 9 bases lay outside the gene matches. The CDR3 consists of 17 residues. In germline, CDR1 is MRHNA, CDR2 SNTAGT.

The CDR3 nucleotides are TGTGCCAGCGCGACAGGGGCCACCTACGAGCAGTACTTC. It specifies CASATGATYEQYF. This chain connects TRBV28 to TRBJ2-7; 8 nucleotides align to TRBD1. Germline CDR1 MDHEN, CDR2 SYDVKM. The J segment lost 2 bases and the V segment lost 8 bases, leaving 5 bases of the junction unmatched. The CDR3 runs 13 residues. Full variable domain (outside the CDR3, taken from reference TRBV28 and TRBJ2-7): DVKVTQSSRYLVKRTGEKVFLECVQDMDHENMFWYRQDPGLGLRLIYFSYDVKMKEKGDIPEGYSVSREKKERFSLILESASTNQTSMYLCASATGATYEQYFGPGTRLTVT.

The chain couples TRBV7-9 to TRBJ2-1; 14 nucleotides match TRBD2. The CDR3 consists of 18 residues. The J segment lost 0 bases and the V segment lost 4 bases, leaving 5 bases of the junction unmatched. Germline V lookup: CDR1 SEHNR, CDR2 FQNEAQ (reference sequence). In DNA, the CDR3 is TGTGCCAGCAGCTCCCTGGGGACTAGCGGGAGCTCCTACAATGAGCAGTTCTTC. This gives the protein CASSSLGTSGSSYNEQFF.

CDR3 sequence reads: CASSVYRVRGETQYF. The DNA of the CDR3 is TGTGCCAGCAGCGTATACAGGGTGCGGGGAGAGACCCAGTACTTC. V and J are TRBV7-2 and TRBJ2-5; either TRBD1 or TRBD2 may supply D (6 bases each). Between the trimmed V and J ends, which lost 5 bases and 4 bases, there was a span of 17 bases. There are 15 residues in the CDR3. CDR1 is SGHTA and CDR2 is FQGNSA in the germline V gene.

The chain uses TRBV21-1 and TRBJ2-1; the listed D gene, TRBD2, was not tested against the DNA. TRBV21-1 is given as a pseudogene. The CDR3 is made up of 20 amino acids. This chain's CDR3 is CASSKGGSQDSGRTYNEQFF. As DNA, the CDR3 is TGTGCCAGCAGCAAAGGGGGCTCGCAGGATAGCGGGAGGACCTACAATGAGCAGTTCTTC.

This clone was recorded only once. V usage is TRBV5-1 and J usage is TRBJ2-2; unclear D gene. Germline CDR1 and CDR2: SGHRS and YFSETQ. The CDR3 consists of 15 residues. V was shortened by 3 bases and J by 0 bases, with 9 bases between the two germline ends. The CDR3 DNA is TGCGCCAGCAGCTGGGATCCAGCGAACACCGGGGAGCTGTTTTTT. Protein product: CASSWDPANTGELFF.

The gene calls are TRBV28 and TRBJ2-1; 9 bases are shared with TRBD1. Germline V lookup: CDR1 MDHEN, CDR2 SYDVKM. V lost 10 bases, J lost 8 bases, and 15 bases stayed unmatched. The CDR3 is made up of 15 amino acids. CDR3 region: CATTAGTGSGYEQFF. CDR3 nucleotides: TGTGCCACGACTGCCGGGACAGGGTCCGGGTATGAGCAGTTCTTC.

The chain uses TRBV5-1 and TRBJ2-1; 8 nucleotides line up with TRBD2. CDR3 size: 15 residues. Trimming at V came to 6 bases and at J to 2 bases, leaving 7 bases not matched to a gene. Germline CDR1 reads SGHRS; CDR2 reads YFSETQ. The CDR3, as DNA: TGCGCCAGCACCCCTACTAGCGGAGCCTACAATGAGCAGTTCTTC. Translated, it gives CASTPTSGAYNEQFF.

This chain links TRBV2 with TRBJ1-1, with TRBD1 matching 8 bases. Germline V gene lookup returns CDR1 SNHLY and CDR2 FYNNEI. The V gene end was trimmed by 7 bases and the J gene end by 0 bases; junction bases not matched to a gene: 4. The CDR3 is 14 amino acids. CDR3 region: CASTGTGMNTEAFF. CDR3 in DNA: TGTGCCAGCACGGGGACAGGAATGAACACTGAAGCTTTCTTT.

The CDR3 region is CASSQGHRVGGDTEAFF. CDR3 sequence (DNA): TGTGCCAGCAGCCAGGGTCACAGGGTCGGGGGGGACACTGAAGCTTTCTTT. The J gene is TRBJ1-1, the V gene TRBV14, with TRBD1 as a possible D gene (6 bases). The CDR3 is 17 amino acids. V was trimmed by 3 bases and J by 3 bases, leaving 20 bases between them. Germline V lookup: CDR1 SGHDN, CDR2 FVKESK.

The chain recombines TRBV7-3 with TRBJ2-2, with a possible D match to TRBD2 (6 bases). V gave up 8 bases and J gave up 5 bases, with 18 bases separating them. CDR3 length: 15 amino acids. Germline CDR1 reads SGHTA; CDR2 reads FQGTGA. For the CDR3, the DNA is TGTGCCAGCGGAGCGGGCCCCAGTGGGACCGGGGAGCTGTTTTTT. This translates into CASGAGPSGTGELFF. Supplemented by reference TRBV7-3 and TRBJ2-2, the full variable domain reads GAGVSQTPSNKVTEKGKYVELRCDPISGHTALYWYRQSLGQGPEFLIYFQGTGAADDSGLPNDRFFAVRPEGSVSTLKIQRTERGDSAVYLCASGAGPSGTGELFFGEGSRLTVL.

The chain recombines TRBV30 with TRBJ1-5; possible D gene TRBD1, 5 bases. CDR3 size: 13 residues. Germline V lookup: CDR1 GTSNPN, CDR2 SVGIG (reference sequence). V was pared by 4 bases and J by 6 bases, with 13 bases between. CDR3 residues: CAWTDQGTQPQHF. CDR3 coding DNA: TGTGCCTGGACCGACCAAGGGACTCAGCCCCAGCATTTT.